Following are 30 T cell receptor beta chains from one sample sequenced in a study of naive and memory T cell subsets. An equimolar mix of two oligonucleotides served as the beta constant-region primer for TRBC1 and TRBC2. Nested alpha and beta constant-region primers with the SP2 primer drove four PCR rounds on ligated cDNA. TCRdb redid the calling of the UMI-ligation and nested PCR reads with MiXCR, one entry per CDR3 protein. The table shows around 160,000 distinct CDR3 sequences, with roughly 22% occurring only once. Study observations and caveats: Especially in CD8 cells, naive repertoires contained a few larger clonotypes, possibly CD45RA-re-expressing memory cells.

No cognate antigen is known for these TCRs. Sequencing was performed on naive CD4+ T cells from blood. The receptors shown here come from a human donor in good health.

This clonotype appeared many times. The rearrangement uses TRBV9 and TRBJ2-3; D gene ambiguous. V was trimmed by 0 bases and J by 1 base, leaving 6 bases between them. This CDR3 has 14 amino acids. The germline V gene encodes CDR1 SGDLS and CDR2 YYNGEE. The CDR3 sequence is CASSVDFGTDTQYF. DNA of the CDR3: TGTGCCAGCAGCGTAGATTTTGGCACAGATACGCAGTATTTT.

V is TRBV2 and J is TRBJ2-7; no firm D call. The germline V gene encodes CDR1 SNHLY and CDR2 FYNNEI. The V end was cut by 2 bases, the J end by 0 bases, with 11 bases between. This CDR3 comprises 15 residues. CDR3 protein: CASSEISYGSYEQYF. The CDR3 coding sequence is TGTGCCAGCAGTGAAATAAGCTATGGCTCCTACGAGCAGTACTTC.

This clonotype has a handful of counts. The V gene is TRBV25-1, the J gene TRBJ2-4, with 7 positions matching TRBD2. CDR3 size: 13 residues. CDR1 MGHDK and CDR2 SYGVNS come from the germline V gene. The J segment lost 10 bases and the V segment lost 3 bases, leaving 6 bases of the junction unmatched. In nucleotides, the CDR3 is TGTGCCAGCAGTGAGGGGGGGGTTCATATTCAGTACTTC. Encoded protein: CASSEGGVHIQYF.

This clonotype was picked up many times. The chain recombines TRBV29-1 with TRBJ2-3, with D perhaps matching TRBD1 (5 bases). The V gene's germline CDR1 is SQVTM and CDR2 ANQGSEA. There are 13 residues in the CDR3. Between the trimmed V and J ends, which lost 4 bases and 3 bases, there was a span of 11 bases. The CDR3 protein is CSVGQLLTDTQYF. The CDR3 DNA sequence: TGCAGCGTTGGACAGCTACTGACAGATACGCAGTATTTT.

This clonotype was observed a handful of times. The chain employs TRBV12-3 or TRBV12-4 and TRBJ2-3; D is undetermined. Deletions cut 5 bases from V and 4 bases from J, with 10 bases between. CDR3 length equals 13 residues. CDR3 sequence reads: CASSPDGADTQYF. The CDR3, as DNA: TGTGCCAGCAGTCCCGACGGAGCAGATACGCAGTATTTT.

In its sample, this clonotype was seen a few times. The CDR3 protein is CASSPDRATHEQYF. Here the CDR3 DNA reads TGTGCCAGCAGTCCCGACAGGGCAACCCACGAGCAGTACTTC. The chain carries TRBV6-5 and TRBJ2-7, with 7 bases aligning to TRBD1. J lost 5 bases, V lost 5 bases, and 9 bases had no gene match. The CDR3 totals 14 residues. The germline V gene encodes CDR1 MNHEY and CDR2 SVGAGI.

This clonotype was observed a few times. V is TRBV20-1 and J is TRBJ2-1, with no clear D. The CDR3 runs 12 residues. V was shortened by 3 bases and J by 10 bases, with 13 bases between the two germline ends. Germline CDR1 and CDR2: DFQATT and SNEGSKA (reference sequence). The CDR3 is CSASRRGYEQFF. In DNA, the CDR3 is TGCAGTGCTAGTAGAAGAGGATACGAGCAGTTCTTC.

This clonotype was found a few times. The chain employs TRBV29-1 and TRBJ1-1; weak D call: TRBD1 (5 bases). Looked up from germline, CDR1 is SQVTM and CDR2 is ANQGSEA. The CDR3 contains 14 residues. V was shortened by 2 bases and J by 8 bases, with 18 bases between the two germline ends. The CDR3 loop is CSVENPGRRLEAFF. CDR3 DNA sequence: TGCAGCGTTGAAAATCCGGGACGCAGGCTCGAAGCTTTCTTT.

This clonotype was seen ten or more times. This chain joins TRBV20-1 and TRBJ2-1; TRBD2 matches at 8 bases. The germline gives CDR1 DFQATT, CDR2 SNEGSKA (reference sequence). The CDR3 extends over 17 amino acids. J lost 0 bases, V lost 0 bases, and 7 bases had no gene match. CDR3 nucleotide sequence: TGCAGTGCTAGAGATAGCACTAGCGGACTCTCCTACAATGAGCAGTTCTTC. Its protein is CSARDSTSGLSYNEQFF.

In its sample, this clonotype was seen a few times. This chain joins TRBV30 and TRBJ1-1, with D unclear. Germline CDR1 and CDR2: GTSNPN and SVGIG (reference sequence). Trimming removed 1 base from V and 11 bases from J, with 8 bases in between. The CDR3 loop spans 10 amino acids. The CDR3 DNA reads TGTGCCTGGAGTGGGGTTTCGGCTTTCTTT. The encoded protein is CAWSGVSAFF.

The chain employs TRBV7-2 and TRBJ2-3; 8 bases fit TRBD1. CDR3 length equals 13 residues. Germline-derived CDR1 and CDR2 are SGHTA and FQGNSA. Trimming took 3 bases from V and 10 from J; bases not matched to a gene: 6. Here the CDR3 reads CASSFGTGEAQYF. The CDR3 DNA is TGTGCCAGCAGCTTCGGGACAGGCGAAGCGCAGTATTTT.

The V call is TRBV29-1, the J call TRBJ2-3; 7 positions match TRBD1. V trimming: 6 bases; J trimming: 2 bases; junction bases outside the gene matches: 5. Germline loops: CDR1 SQVTM, CDR2 ANQGSEA. This CDR3 spans 13 amino acids. The CDR3 sequence is CSVRGTVTDTQYF. In DNA form, the CDR3 reads TGCAGCGTCCGTGGGACAGTCACAGATACGCAGTATTTT.

A few counts support this clonotype. The V gene is TRBV29-1, the J gene TRBJ2-5; a possible D gene is TRBD1 (6 bases). The CDR3 covers 13 residues. V was cut by 4 bases and J by 9 bases, with 18 bases left in between. Germline V gene lookup returns CDR1 SQVTM and CDR2 ANQGSEA. The CDR3 nucleotides read TGCAGCGTTGGGGACACCTTGTCGGCGGCCCAGTACTTC. This gives the protein CSVGDTLSAAQYF.

The rearrangement links TRBV18 to TRBJ2-7, with D perhaps TRBD1 (6 bases). The germline V and J ends were trimmed by 1 base and 3 bases, with 10 bases remaining between them. The CDR3 has 14 residues. The germline gives CDR1 KGHSH, CDR2 LQKENI. CDR3 sequence reads: CASSPQGDYYEQYF. The CDR3 nucleotides read TGTGCCAGCTCACCACAGGGGGATTACTACGAGCAGTACTTC. The full variable domain, in which reference TRBV18 and TRBJ2-7 provide the parts outside the CDR3, is NAGVMQNPRHLVRRRGQEARLRCSPMKGHSHVYWYRQLPEEGLKFMVYLQKENIIDESGMPKERFSAEFPKEGPSILRIQQVVRGDSAAYFCASSPQGDYYEQYFGPGTRLTVT.

The sample holds a few counts of this clonotype. V and J are TRBV9 and TRBJ2-5; D not certain. The CDR3 is 12 amino acids. Trimming left V 0 bases short and J 5 bases short, with 5 bases between. CDR1 and CDR2 from the germline V gene are SGDLS and YYNGEE. CDR3 bases: TGTGCCAGCAGCGTAGGGAGTGAGACCCAGTACTTC. Translating it yields CASSVGSETQYF.

This chain connects TRBV2 to TRBJ2-7; 9 bases are shared with TRBD2. The V gene end was trimmed by 8 bases and the J gene end by 1 base; junction bases not matched to a gene: 12. This CDR3 contains 16 residues. The germline V gene has CDR1 SNHLY and CDR2 FYNNEI. CDR3 in amino acids: CASRPTLAGVSYEQYF. DNA of the CDR3: TGTGCCAGCCGACCAACGTTAGCGGGAGTTTCCTACGAGCAGTACTTC.

This clonotype was observed a few times. This chain links TRBV7-9 with TRBJ2-7; a weak D match, TRBD2 (5 bases). CDR3 size: 9 residues. Per the germline V gene, CDR1 is SEHNR and CDR2 is FQNEAQ (reference sequence). CDR3 protein: CASSLRAAV. CDR3 bases: TGTGCCAGCAGCTTAAGGGCAGCGGTT.

The gene calls are TRBV12-3 or TRBV12-4 and TRBJ2-1; D unclear. This CDR3 is built from 15 residues. Trimming pared 3 bases from V and 7 bases from J, leaving 16 bases between. The CDR3 DNA reads TGTGCCAGCAGTTTCCAAGCGTCAATGGGTAATGAGCAGTTCTTC. Amino acids: CASSFQASMGNEQFF.

This clonotype was seen a few times. This chain joins TRBV10-3 and TRBJ2-7; D perhaps matches TRBD1 (6 bases). V was shortened by 3 bases and J by 3 bases, with 18 bases between the two germline ends. This CDR3 has 16 residues. The germline CDR1 and CDR2 sequences are ENHRY and SYGVKD. CDR3 protein: CAISEARTAAYYEQYF. CDR3 coding DNA: TGTGCCATCAGTGAAGCCCGGACAGCCGCCTACTACGAGCAGTACTTC.

The sample holds a few counts of this clonotype. J is TRBJ2-2 and V is TRBV11-2, with TRBD2 as a possible D gene (5 bases). Germline CDR1 is SGHAT and CDR2 is FQNNGV. V lost 2 bases, J lost 6 bases, and 16 bases lay in between. CDR3 length: 16 residues. CDR3 in amino acids: CASSLRSASLAGELFF. CDR3 DNA sequence: TGTGCCAGCAGCTTACGGAGTGCTAGCTTGGCCGGGGAGCTGTTTTTT.

The chain carries TRBV19 and TRBJ2-3; 7 nucleotides align to TRBD1. J gave up 4 bases and V 6 bases, and 19 bases lay outside the gene matches. CDR1 and CDR2 (germline): LNHDA, SQIVND (reference sequence). The CDR3 sequence is 18 residues long. CDR3 loop: CASSIFLTGVSPSDTQYF. The CDR3 region has the DNA TGTGCCAGTAGCATTTTCCTCACAGGGGTTAGTCCATCAGATACGCAGTATTTT.

This clonotype was detected a few times. This chain joins TRBV18 and TRBJ1-2, with D unclear. Germline V CDR1 and CDR2: KGHSH, LQKENI. Trimming stripped 2 bases from V and 7 bases from J, with 8 bases between. This CDR3 spans 12 amino acids. This CDR3 reads CASSPSVVGYTF. The CDR3 DNA is TGTGCCAGCTCACCAAGTGTCGTTGGCTACACCTTC.

This clonotype was observed a handful of times. The chain links TRBV3-1 to TRBJ2-3; D tentatively fits TRBD1 or TRBD2 (5 bases each). Germline V lookup: CDR1 LGHDT, CDR2 YNNKEL (reference sequence). This CDR3 is 17 amino acids long. V was pared by 6 bases and J by 3 bases, with 22 bases between. CDR3 in amino acids: CASSLGRATGRTDTQYF. CDR3 nucleotide sequence: TGTGCCAGCAGTCTTGGGCGAGCTACGGGGCGTACAGATACGCAGTATTTT.

The chain couples TRBV7-6 to TRBJ1-6; D not resolved. Germline lookup yields CDR1 SGHVS and CDR2 FNYEAQ. The CDR3 covers 13 residues. V was cut by 1 base and J by 10 bases, with 8 bases left in between. CDR3 residues: CASSLGFRSPLHF. In DNA form, the CDR3 reads TGTGCCAGCAGCTTAGGTTTCCGGTCACCCCTCCACTTT.

This clonotype was counted a single time. The V and J genes are TRBV18 and TRBJ2-7, with D unresolved. V gave up 1 base and J gave up 3 bases, with 7 bases separating them. There are 13 residues in the CDR3. Germline assignment: CDR1 KGHSH and CDR2 LQKENI. This CDR3 is CASSPRPDYEQYF. CDR3 in DNA: TGTGCCAGCTCACCACGGCCCGACTACGAGCAGTACTTC. Looking up the rest from reference TRBV18 and TRBJ2-7 gives the full variable domain: NAGVMQNPRHLVRRRGQEARLRCSPMKGHSHVYWYRQLPEEGLKFMVYLQKENIIDESGMPKERFSAEFPKEGPSILRIQQVVRGDSAAYFCASSPRPDYEQYFGPGTRLTVT.

This clonotype was seen only a few times. The J gene is TRBJ2-2, the V gene TRBV7-9; possibly TRBD2 for D (6 bases). Germline V CDR1 and CDR2: SEHNR, FQNEAQ (reference sequence). The ends were cut back, 5 bases at V and 2 bases at J, with 12 bases in the middle. The CDR3 length is 15 residues. DNA of the CDR3: TGTGCCAGCAGCGGCGGGACGGACAACACCGGGGAGCTGTTTTTT. This encodes CASSGGTDNTGELFF. Complete variable domain (other parts from reference TRBV7-9 and TRBJ2-2): DTGVSQNPRHKITKRGQNVTFRCDPISEHNRLYWYRQTLGQGPEFLTYFQNEAQLEKSRLLSDRFSAERPKGSFSTLEIQRTEQGDSAMYLCASSGGTDNTGELFFGEGSRLTVL.

This clonotype was detected only a few times. The chain couples TRBV20-1 to TRBJ2-3; 9 bases fit TRBD2. The ends lost 5 bases at V and 2 bases at J; junction bases unmatched: 8. The length of the CDR3 is 15 residues. Germline-derived CDR1 and CDR2 are DFQATT and SNEGSKA (reference sequence). The CDR3 DNA follows: TGCAGTGCTCAAGTAGCGGGGGCAGCCACAGATACGCAGTATTTT. This translates into CSAQVAGAATDTQYF.

V is TRBV20-1 and J is TRBJ2-3, with a weak D call TRBD2 (6 bases). CDR3 size: 16 residues. CDR1 DFQATT and CDR2 SNEGSKA come from the germline V gene (reference sequence). Trimming shortened V by 5 bases and J by 0 bases, and 18 bases separated the two germline ends. The CDR3, as DNA: TGCAGTGCTCCAGATTCCCACGGGGGAAGCACAGATACGCAGTATTTT. As protein: CSAPDSHGGSTDTQYF.

V is TRBV6-5 and J is TRBJ2-2, with 7 bases lining up with TRBD2. The germline V gene encodes CDR1 MNHEY and CDR2 SVGAGI. V dropped 0 bases and J dropped 3; count of bases not matched to a gene: 7. The length of the CDR3 is 17 residues. This CDR3 is CASSYSRLADYTGELFF. CDR3 bases: TGTGCCAGCAGTTACTCTCGGCTAGCGGACTACACCGGGGAGCTGTTTTTT.

This clonotype occurred many times. The chain recombines TRBV6-6 with TRBJ2-1; possible D gene TRBD1, 6 bases. The CDR3 length is 15 residues. Trimming left V 6 bases short and J 6 bases short, with 18 bases between. Germline lookup yields CDR1 MNHNY and CDR2 SVGAGI (reference sequence). DNA of the CDR3: TGTGCCAGCAGCCACCCTGGGCAGGGGACCAATGAGCAGTTCTTC. This gives the protein CASSHPGQGTNEQFF.